The rows below give T cell receptor beta chains drawn from one sample of a study of cytomegalovirus exposure and HLA in healthy donors. The data were produced by immunoSEQ multiplex PCR, yet TCRdb's version contains in-frame clones alone and is incomplete. The data show roughly 100,000 clones, 50% to 70% seen once. Material: PBMCs. The receptors come from a human donor in good health. Each CDR3 is given with its conserved first and last residue. The order of the fields is V gene, clone size, D gene, J gene, CDR3 DNA, CDR3 protein. The D gene is left open where the match is weak. A row's size may be missing; if present it is once, few, many or a size class.

TRBV7-9,NA,TRBD1,TRBJ1-4,TGTGCCAGCAGCGTTAGGGACAGCTTTAATGAAAAACTGTTTTTT,CASSVRDSFNEKLFF
TRBV2,NA,TRBD2,TRBJ2-3,TGTGCCAGCAGGACTAGCGGGACCACAGATACGCAGTATTTT,CASRTSGTTDTQYF
TRBV27,NA,TRBD1,TRBJ2-3,TGTGCCAGCAGGGACAGGGCAGCCCTCCCAGATACGCAGTATTTT,CASRDRAALPDTQYF
TRBV7-9,NA,TRBD1,TRBJ2-7,TGTGCCAGCAGCCCCTTTACAGGGGGCGCGAATGAGCAGTACTTC,CASSPFTGGANEQYF
TRBV28,few,NA,TRBJ2-5,TGTGCCAGCAGTTCCCGACATTACCAAGAGACCCAGTACTTC,CASSSRHYQETQYF
TRBV5-1,NA,NA,TRBJ1-2,TGCGCCAGCAGCTCGAGGACACTACCTAACTATGGCTACACCTTC,CASSSRTLPNYGYTF
TRBV25-1,NA,NA,TRBJ2-7,TGTGCCGCGGGGCAGGGCCCCGAGCAGTACTTC,CAAGQGPEQYF
TRBV2,few,NA,TRBJ2-7,TGTGCCGGAAGCGGACAGAAGTTCTACGAGCAGTACTTC,CAGSGQKFYEQYF
TRBV7-9,NA,NA,TRBJ1-1,TGTGCCAGCAGCCAGCGGGGGAAGGGGACTGAAGCTTTCTTT,CASSQRGKGTEAFF
TRBV19,NA,TRBD1,TRBJ2-7,TGTGCCACCGGACAGGGGGGGTACGAGCAGTACTTC,CATGQGGYEQYF
TRBV4-1,NA,NA,TRBJ2-7,TGCGCCAGCAGCCCATCCGGGACTGCCACCTACGAGCAGTACTTC,CASSPSGTATYEQYF
TRBV5-5,NA,NA,TRBJ1-4,TGTGCCAGCAGCACAAACAGGGCTGAAAAACTGTTTTTT,CASSTNRAEKLFF
TRBV19,NA,TRBD2,TRBJ2-3,TGTGCCAGTAGACCACTAGCGGGAGGGTCCGATACGCAGTATTTT,CASRPLAGGSDTQYF
TRBV7-9,NA,NA,TRBJ2-3,TGTGCCAGCAGCTCCGGACAGACGAGCACAGATACGCAGTATTTT,CASSSGQTSTDTQYF
TRBV29-1,few,NA,TRBJ1-5,TGCAGCGTTGTACTGAATAGCAATCAGCCCCAGCATTTT,CSVVLNSNQPQHF
TRBV30,NA,NA,TRBJ1-2,TGTGCCTGGAGTGTATTTTCGCCCGAGGGCTACACCTTC,CAWSVFSPEGYTF
TRBV19,NA,TRBD1,TRBJ2-7,TGTGCCAGTAGTGACCTTCGGGACAGCTACGAGCAGTACTTC,CASSDLRDSYEQYF
TRBV23-1,NA,NA,TRBJ2-6,TGCGCCAGCAGCCACTCAAACCCGGTCTCTGGGGCCAACGTCCTGACTTTC,CASSHSNPVSGANVLTF
TRBV5-6,few,NA,TRBJ2-1,TGTGCCAGCAGCTTCCCCAGAACTGAGCAGTTCTTC,CASSFPRTEQFF
TRBV7-9,NA,NA,TRBJ1-1,TGTGCCAGCAGCTTAGAGGGGGTGAACACTGAAGCTTTCTTT,CASSLEGVNTEAFF
TRBV9,NA,TRBD1,TRBJ2-1,TGTGCCAGCAGGGGACAGGGAAACTACAATGAGCAGTTCTTC,CASRGQGNYNEQFF
TRBV6-5,NA,TRBD1,TRBJ1-1,TGTGCCAGCAGTTACCAGGGGGCTGGAACTGAAGCTTTCTTT,CASSYQGAGTEAFF
TRBV27,NA,NA,TRBJ2-7,TGTGCCAGCAGTTTATCGACAGGCTCCTACGAGCAGTACTTC,CASSLSTGSYEQYF
TRBV7-9,few,TRBD2,TRBJ2-5,TGTTCCAGCAGCTGGCGGGGGGAGACCCAGTACTTC,CSSSWRGETQYF
TRBV30,NA,NA,TRBJ1-2,TGTGCCTGGAGAGTCCTCGGGGGGCCGGGCTATGGCTACACCTTC,CAWRVLGGPGYGYTF
TRBV6-4,few,NA,TRBJ2-1,TGTGCCAGCAGTGAGGGGAGTACCAATGAGCAGTTCTTC,CASSEGSTNEQFF
TRBV12-5,few,NA,TRBJ1-1,TGTGCTAGTGGCCATGGTAGCTCCGGCCCCACCCAAGCTTTCTTT,CASGHGSSGPTQAFF
TRBV11-3,NA,NA,TRBJ2-7,TGTGCCAGCAGCTGGGGCGGGATGGGGGAGCAGTACTTC,CASSWGGMGEQYF
TRBV4-1,NA,TRBD1,TRBJ2-5,TGCGCCAGCAGCCAAGATGAATTCACAGGGGAAGAGACCCAGTACTTC,CASSQDEFTGEETQYF
TRBV2,NA,TRBD1,TRBJ2-7,TGTGCCAGCAGTGATTGGACAGGGGGCTCCTACGAGCAGTACTTC,CASSDWTGGSYEQYF
TRBV10-3,few,TRBD1,TRBJ1-2,TGTGCCATCAATCAGGGGGACTATGGCTACACCTTC,CAINQGDYGYTF
TRBV7-8,NA,NA,TRBJ2-2,TGTGCCAGCAGCTTAGTTGCGGGGGCCCCCCGGGAGCTGTTTTTT,CASSLVAGAPRELFF
TRBV18,NA,NA,TRBJ2-6,TGTGCCAGCTCCCTGGCAGGGAACTCTGGGGCCAACGTCCTGACTTTC,CASSLAGNSGANVLTF
TRBV27,NA,TRBD1,TRBJ2-2,TGTGCCAGCAAATTTGGGACAGGGTTCGGGGAGCTGTTTTTT,CASKFGTGFGELFF
TRBV29-1,NA,TRBD2,TRBJ2-5,TGCAGCGTTGACCCCCGGGGGACTAGCGGAGGGACCCAGTACTTC,CSVDPRGTSGGTQYF